Listed below are T cell receptor beta chains from one sample, sequenced in a study of blood T cell repertoires in COVID-19. Profiling relied on immunoSEQ multiplex PCR, and the TCRdb table lists in-frame clones only, not all of them. The sample lists 250,000 to 400,000 clones; 90% were seen once. The sequenced sample consisted of peripheral blood. Receptor source: a woman aged 25 to 39 with COVID-19, enrolled during active disease. CDR3s include the opening cysteine and the closing phenylalanine or tryptophan. D genes are given only for firm matches. Not every row has a clone size; where given, it reads once, few, many or a size class.

j_call v_call d_call clone_size cdr3_aa cdr3_nt
TRBJ2-4 TRBV27 TRBD1 once CASRSRGQGIGTAKNIQYF TGTGCCAGCAGATCCAGGGGACAGGGAATTGGTACGGCCAAAAACATTCAGTACTTC
TRBJ1-3 TRBV10-3 TRBD1 once CAISDEGQGENTIYF TGTGCCATCAGTGATGAGGGACAGGGAGAAAACACCATATATTTT
TRBJ2-7 TRBV7-6 TRBD1 . CASSPGTVSYEQYF TGTGCCAGCAGCCCGGGGACAGTCTCCTACGAGCAGTACTTC
TRBJ1-5 TRBV6-5 . . CASNWGTMGQPQHF TGTGCCAGCAATTGGGGGACAATGGGTCAGCCCCAGCATTTT
TRBJ2-1 TRBV29-1 TRBD2 . CSVLAGGRREQFF TGCAGCGTACTAGCGGGAGGGCGTCGTGAGCAGTTCTTC
TRBJ2-2 TRBV4-1 . once CASSQLGWGVSNTGELFF TGCGCCAGCAGCCAGTTGGGATGGGGGGTATCGAACACCGGGGAGCTGTTTTTT
TRBJ1-1 TRBV5-1 . . CASSPWRLQGEAFF TGCGCCAGCAGCCCGTGGCGGTTACAGGGCGAAGCTTTCTTT
TRBJ1-1 TRBV4-1 TRBD1 . CASSQSGGLLTEAFF TGCGCCAGCAGCCAATCAGGGGGCCTTTTGACTGAAGCTTTCTTT
TRBJ1-1 TRBV5-1 . . CASSLTGDVGGTEAFF TGCGCCAGCAGCTTGACCGGGGATGTGGGCGGCACTGAAGCTTTCTTT
TRBJ1-2 TRBV4-1 . . CASSQVSWGSRNGYTF TGCGCCAGCAGCCAAGTATCTTGGGGCAGTAGGAATGGCTACACCTTC
TRBJ1-2 TRBV3-1/TRBV3-2 . . CASSQVKSDGGYTF TGTGCCAGCAGCCAAGTGAAGAGCGATGGTGGCTACACCTTC
TRBJ1-6 TRBV5-1 TRBD1 . CASSTRTGMVTALHF TGCGCCAGCAGCACGAGGACAGGGATGGTAACGGCCCTCCACTTT
TRBJ1-2 TRBV5-4 TRBD1 . CASSVTGNYGYTF TGTGCCAGCAGCGTGACAGGGAACTATGGCTACACCTTC
TRBJ1-2 TRBV10-3 TRBD1 . CAISGIGTGGVGYTF TGTGCCATCAGTGGGATCGGGACAGGAGGTGTTGGCTACACCTTC
TRBJ2-3 TRBV7-2 . . CASSVPGSDTQYF TGTGCCAGCAGCGTCCCGGGATCAGATACGCAGTATTTT
TRBJ2-2 TRBV2 . few CASSEGTAGELFF TGTGCCAGCAGTGAAGGTACGGCCGGGGAGCTGTTTTTT
TRBJ1-5 TRBV5-1 TRBD1 . CASSLGQGSQPQHF TGCGCCAGCAGCTTGGGACAGGGAAGCCAGCCCCAGCATTTT
TRBJ2-2 TRBV9 TRBD1 . CASSSKQGQSNTGELFF TGTGCCAGCAGCTCAAAACAGGGACAGTCGAACACCGGGGAGCTGTTTTTT
TRBJ1-1 TRBV5-1 TRBD1 . CASSGGTANTEAFF TGCGCCAGCAGCGGGGGGACAGCGAACACTGAAGCTTTCTTT
TRBJ2-5 TRBV9 TRBD1 . CASSDGQGGVTQYF TGTGCCAGCAGCGACGGACAGGGTGGGGTGACCCAGTACTTC
TRBJ1-1 TRBV6-5 . . CASSYPRGGDTEAFF TGTGCCAGCAGTTACCCCCGGGGGGGTGACACTGAAGCTTTCTTT
TRBJ2-7 TRBV28 . . CASSSGFSNEQYF TGTGCCAGCAGTTCAGGGTTTTCGAACGAGCAGTACTTC
TRBJ1-5 TRBV2 . few CASSVNTGDNQPQHF TGTGCCAGCAGTGTTAACACGGGAGACAATCAGCCCCAGCATTTT
TRBJ2-6 TRBV7-9 . . CASRGTTGANVLTF TGTGCCAGCAGGGGGACAACTGGGGCCAACGTCCTGACTTTC
TRBJ1-1 TRBV3-1/TRBV3-2 TRBD1 . CASSPTGATEAFF TGTGCCAGCAGCCCGACAGGGGCCACTGAAGCTTTCTTT
TRBJ1-1 TRBV3-1/TRBV3-2 . . CASSQGQGTEAFF TGTGCCAGCAGCCAAGGGCAGGGGACAGAAGCTTTCTTT
TRBJ2-1 TRBV6-5 . . CASSTREKQFF TGTGCCAGCAGTACTCGGGAGAAACAGTTCTTC
TRBJ1-1 TRBV9 . . CASSPRDPTGMDTEAFF TGTGCCAGCAGCCCCCGGGACCCAACAGGGATGGACACTGAAGCTTTCTTT
TRBJ2-1 TRBV4-1 TRBD2 . CASSQGAGLAGGPGNEQFF TGCGCCAGCAGCCAAGGTGCGGGACTAGCGGGAGGGCCGGGTAATGAGCAGTTCTTC
TRBJ1-2 TRBV28 TRBD1 . CASSFPGQGADGYTF TGTGCCAGCAGTTTCCCCGGACAGGGGGCTGATGGCTACACCTTC
TRBJ2-7 TRBV7-2 TRBD1 . CASSITGAPWNEQYF TGTGCCAGCAGCATTACAGGGGCCCCCTGGAACGAGCAGTACTTC
TRBJ1-1 TRBV27 . . CASSLAPGKNTEAFF TGTGCCAGCAGTTTAGCACCGGGAAAGAACACTGAAGCTTTCTTT
TRBJ1-1 TRBV5-1 . . CASSLYQGNTEAFF TGCGCCAGCAGCTTGTATCAGGGTAACACTGAAGCTTTCTTT
TRBJ1-1 TRBV10-1 TRBD1 few CASTIGQGDRPDQNTEAFF TGCGCCAGCACCATCGGACAGGGAGACCGGCCGGACCAGAACACTGAAGCTTTCTTT
TRBJ1-1 TRBV25-1 TRBD1 . CASRLTGGGNTEAFF TGTGCCAGCCGACTAACAGGGGGCGGTAACACTGAAGCTTTCTTT
TRBJ2-3 TRBV20-1 . . CSALVADTQYF TGCAGTGCTTTAGTAGCAGATACGCAGTATTTT
TRBJ2-2 TRBV12-5 . . CASAQGTTSNTGELFF TGTGCTAGTGCCCAGGGGACAACGTCGAACACCGGGGAGCTGTTTTTT
TRBJ2-1 TRBV4-2 TRBD2 . CASSQDRTSEAGGEQFF TGTGCCAGCAGCCAAGATCGAACTAGCGAGGCTGGTGGTGAGCAGTTCTTC
TRBJ1-5 TRBV18 . once CASSPGQANQPQHF TGTGCCAGCTCACCAGGCCAGGCCAATCAGCCCCAGCATTTT
TRBJ1-5 TRBV4-1 . once CASSQDSSTFQPQHF TGCGCCAGCAGCCAAGATAGCAGCACATTTCAGCCCCAGCATTTT
TRBJ1-6 TRBV19 TRBD1 . CASSPGTGFPIIISYNSPLHF TGTGCCAGTAGTCCAGGGACAGGGTTCCCGATAATCATCTCCTATAATTCACCCCTCCACTTT
TRBJ2-1 TRBV3-1/TRBV3-2 . . CASSQSRMGGEQFF TGTGCCAGCAGCCAATCTAGGATGGGGGGTGAGCAGTTCTTC
TRBJ2-1 TRBV11-3 TRBD1 . CASSLDGQGGNEQFF TGTGCCAGCAGCTTAGATGGACAGGGTGGCAATGAGCAGTTCTTC
TRBJ2-5 TRBV7-6 . few CASSLDAGRTGETQYF TGTGCCAGCAGCTTAGATGCGGGACGGACGGGAGAGACCCAGTACTTC
TRBJ1-1 TRBV6-5 . . CASHRDTNTEAFF TGTGCCAGCCACAGGGATACGAACACTGAAGCTTTCTTT
TRBJ2-5 TRBV27 . . CASSSYPQGGQETQYF TGTGCCAGCAGTTCATACCCACAGGGGGGGCAAGAGACCCAGTACTTC
TRBJ2-7 TRBV27 TRBD1 . CASSADFVGQGAYHYEQYF TGTGCCAGCAGTGCAGATTTCGTGGGACAGGGGGCATATCACTACGAGCAGTACTTC
TRBJ2-5 TRBV5-1 TRBD2 . CASSLLAKETQYF TGCGCCAGCAGCTTACTAGCGAAAGAGACCCAGTACTTC
TRBJ2-2 TRBV13 TRBD2 . CASPTSGQNTGELFF TGTGCCAGCCCCACTAGCGGTCAGAACACCGGGGAGCTGTTTTTT
TRBJ2-1 TRBV4-2 TRBD2 . CASSRSRVAGGPNEQFF TGTGCCAGCAGCCGCTCACGAGTAGCGGGAGGCCCCAATGAGCAGTTCTTC
TRBJ1-4 TRBV9 TRBD1 . CASSAGTGAGEKLFF TGTGCCAGCAGCGCCGGGACAGGGGCCGGCGAAAAACTGTTTTTT
TRBJ2-1 TRBV7-2 . . CASSEYGLEQFF TGTGCCAGCAGCGAATACGGGTTAGAGCAGTTCTTC
TRBJ2-7 TRBV28 TRBD2 . CASSGTSLGEQYF TGTGCCAGTTCCGGGACTAGTCTTGGCGAGCAGTACTTC
TRBJ1-2 TRBV7-8 TRBD1 . CASSLFYTGGMNGYTF TGTGCCAGCAGCTTATTTTACACAGGGGGAATGAATGGCTACACCTTC
TRBJ1-2 TRBV10-2 . . CASSKSDSNYGYTF TGCGCCAGCAGTAAGTCGGACAGTAACTATGGCTACACCTTC
TRBJ2-2 TRBV7-2 TRBD2 . CASSLGGGAGVTGELFF TGTGCCAGCAGCTTAGGCGGCGGAGCGGGAGTTACCGGGGAGCTGTTTTTT
TRBJ1-2 TRBV19 . . CASSSQGWGVTGYTF TGTGCCAGTAGTAGCCAAGGGTGGGGCGTGACGGGCTACACCTTC